Here is one TCR beta chain with its context. The method was immunoSEQ multiplex PCR; TCRdb's version includes in-frame clones alone and lacks a portion of them. The profile shows 130,000 or so clones, approximately 86% of them singletons. The CDR3 has 14 residues. Germline loops: CDR1 LNHDA, CDR2 SQIVND (reference sequence). V lost 6 bases and J 7 bases, leaving 16 bases between the germline ends. This sample is drawn from a study of blood T cell repertoires in COVID-19. The V gene is TRBV19, the J gene TRBJ2-4, with D possibly matching TRBD1 (6 bases). Sequencing was performed on peripheral blood. The sequence came from an older woman with acute or convalescent COVID-19. CDR3 in amino acids: CASRNQGTANIQYF. The CDR3 nucleotides read TGTGCCAGTAGAAATCAGGGGACGGCCAACATTCAGTACTTC.